The 9 T cell receptor beta chains given below trace back to one sample, sequenced in a study of cytomegalovirus exposure and HLA in healthy donors. Assay used: immunoSEQ multiplex PCR; TCRdb lists only in-frame clones, some missing. The top ten hold about 1% of the sample, which has approximately 260,000 clones, approximately 86% seen once. The material sequenced was PBMCs. The source is a woman aged 18-29 years in good health and CMV-seronegative.

This rearrangement joins TRBV27 to TRBJ1-4, with TRBD1 matching 10 bases. From germline, CDR1 is MNHEY and CDR2 SMNVEV (reference sequence). The CDR3 has 15 amino acids. Unmatched junction bases numbered 4, after V lost 5 bases and J lost 4 bases. CDR3 DNA sequence: TGTGCCAGCAGTGCCGGGACAGGGGTTAATGAAAAACTGTTTTTT. It codes for CASSAGTGVNEKLFF.

The CDR3 loop is CASKKPGTGSSGANVLTF. In DNA form, the CDR3 reads TGTGCCAGCAAAAAACCCGGGACTGGGTCCTCTGGGGCCAACGTCCTGACTTTC. The V gene is TRBV2, the J gene TRBJ2-6; possible D gene TRBD2, 6 bases. CDR3 length: 18 amino acids. Germline loops: CDR1 SNHLY, CDR2 FYNNEI. The V and J ends lost 7 bases and 0 bases respectively, with 19 bases between them.

The V and J genes are TRBV5-1 and TRBJ1-2, with D perhaps TRBD1 (6 bases). The CDR3 sequence is 12 residues long. CDR1 is SGHRS, CDR2 YFSETQ, per germline. V was cut by 4 bases and J by 6 bases, with 10 bases left in between. DNA for the CDR3: TGCGCCAGCAGCCCCGACAGGAATGGCTACACCTTC. This translates into CASSPDRNGYTF.

The chain joins TRBV30 to TRBJ1-2; TRBD1 agrees at 8 bases. This CDR3 has 13 residues. From germline, CDR1 is GTSNPN and CDR2 SVGIG (reference sequence). The V segment lost 1 base and the J segment 6 bases; nucleotides outside the gene matches: 4. The DNA for the CDR3 is TGTGCCTGGAGTGCTGGGACAGGTGATGGCTACACCTTC. This sequence encodes CAWSAGTGDGYTF. The variable domain in full, with the rest retrieved from reference TRBV30 and TRBJ1-2, is SQTIHQWPATLVQPVGSPLSLECTVEGTSNPNLYWYRQAAGRGLQLLFYSVGIGQISSEVPQNLSASRPQDRQFILSSKKLLLSDSGFYLCAWSAGTGDGYTFGSGTRLTVV.

The chain has TRBV5-1 and TRBJ2-1, with 15 bases identical to TRBD2. Germline lookup yields CDR1 SGHRS and CDR2 YFSETQ. V lost 2 bases, J lost 0 bases, and 6 bases stayed unmatched. This CDR3 is built from 19 residues. The CDR3 spells CASSFAGLAGGPSYNEQFF. For the CDR3, the DNA is TGCGCCAGCAGCTTCGCGGGACTAGCGGGAGGCCCCTCCTACAATGAGCAGTTCTTC. Full variable domain (remainder filled in from reference TRBV5-1 and TRBJ2-1): KAGVTQTPRYLIKTRGQQVTLSCSPISGHRSVSWYQQTPGQGLQFLFEYFSETQRNKGNFPGRFSGRQFSNSRSEMNVSTLELGDSALYLCASSFAGLAGGPSYNEQFFGPGTRLTVL.

The chain recombines TRBV28 with TRBJ1-1; possibly TRBD1 for D (6 bases). V was clipped by 4 bases and J by 1 base, with 16 bases between them. The CDR3 extends over 16 amino acids. Germline assignment: CDR1 MDHEN and CDR2 SYDVKM. CDR3 protein: CASSSPSDRTNTEAFF. The CDR3 DNA is TGTGCCAGCAGTTCCCCCTCGGACAGAACGAACACTGAAGCTTTCTTT.

The chain joins TRBV28 to TRBJ2-5; D may be TRBD2 (6 bases). This CDR3 is built from 12 residues. The V end lost 6 bases, the J end lost 2 bases, and 7 bases lay between the germline ends. Germline lookup yields CDR1 MDHEN and CDR2 SYDVKM. CDR3 protein: CASRGLQETQYF. The CDR3 DNA reads TGTGCCAGCAGGGGACTGCAAGAGACCCAGTACTTC.

The V gene is TRBV5-1, the J gene TRBJ1-3; 8 bases are shared with TRBD1. The CDR3 extends over 15 amino acids. The V segment lost 0 bases and the J segment 8 bases; nucleotides outside the gene matches: 7. Looked up from germline, CDR1 is SGHRS and CDR2 is YFSETQ. CDR3 loop: CASSLGSTGGDTIYF. The CDR3 DNA is TGCGCCAGCAGCTTGGGCTCAACAGGGGGAGACACCATATATTTT.

The chain carries TRBV2 and TRBJ2-3, with 9 bases lining up with TRBD2. The germline V gene encodes CDR1 SNHLY and CDR2 FYNNEI. The CDR3 consists of 15 residues. V shed 2 bases, J shed 4 bases, and the junction held 4 bases outside the gene matches. CDR3 in DNA: TGTGCCAGCAGTGAATCGAGCGGGGGGTCAGATACGCAGTATTTT. It is translated as CASSESSGGSDTQYF.